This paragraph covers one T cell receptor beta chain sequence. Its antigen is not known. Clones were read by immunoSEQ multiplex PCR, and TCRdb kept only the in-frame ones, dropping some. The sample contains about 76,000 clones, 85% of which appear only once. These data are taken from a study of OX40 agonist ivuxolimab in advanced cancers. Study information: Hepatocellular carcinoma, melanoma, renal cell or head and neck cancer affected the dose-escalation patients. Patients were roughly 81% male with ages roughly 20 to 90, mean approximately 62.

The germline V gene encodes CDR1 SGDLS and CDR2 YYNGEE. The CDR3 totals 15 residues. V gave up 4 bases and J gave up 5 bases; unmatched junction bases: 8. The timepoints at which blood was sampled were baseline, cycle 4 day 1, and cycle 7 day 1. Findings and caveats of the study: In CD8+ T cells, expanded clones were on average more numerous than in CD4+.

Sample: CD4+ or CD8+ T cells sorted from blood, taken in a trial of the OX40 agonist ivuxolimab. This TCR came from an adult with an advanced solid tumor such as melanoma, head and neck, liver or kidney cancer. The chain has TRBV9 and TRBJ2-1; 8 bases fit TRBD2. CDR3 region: CASSSPGGAHNEQFF. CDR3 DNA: TGTGCCAGCAGCTCTCCGGGGGGGGCCCACAATGAGCAGTTCTTC.